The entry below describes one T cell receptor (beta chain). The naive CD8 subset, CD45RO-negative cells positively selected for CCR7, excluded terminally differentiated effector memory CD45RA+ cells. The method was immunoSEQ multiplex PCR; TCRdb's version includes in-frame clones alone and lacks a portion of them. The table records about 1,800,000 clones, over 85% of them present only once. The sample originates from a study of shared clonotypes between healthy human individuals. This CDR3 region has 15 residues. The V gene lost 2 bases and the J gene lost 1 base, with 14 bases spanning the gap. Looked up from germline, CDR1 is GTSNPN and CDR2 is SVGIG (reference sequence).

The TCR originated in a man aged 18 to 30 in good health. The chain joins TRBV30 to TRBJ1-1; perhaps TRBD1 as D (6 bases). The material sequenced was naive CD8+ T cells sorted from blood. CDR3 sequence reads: CAWSLDWTANTEAFF. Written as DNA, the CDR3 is TGTGCCTGGAGTCTGGATTGGACAGCGAACACTGAAGCTTTCTTT.